This T cell receptor beta chain was observed in a study of CD8+CD57+ T cells in acquired aplastic anemia. Whole-study findings and limits: Roughly 28 was the count of CD8+ CDR3 sequences that patients shared with controls.

The V and J ends lost 0 bases and 6 bases respectively, with 9 bases between them. The CDR3 consists of 13 residues. The germline CDR1 and CDR2 sequences are SGHRS and YFSETQ. The template used for profiling TCR beta VDJ and CDR3 was genomic DNA. TCRdb passed the reads through MiXCR, listing each CDR3 protein once. This table has 200,000 or so distinct CDR3 sequences, about 64% appearing once. Points on this clonotype: Its antigen is still unknown.

V usage is TRBV5-1 and J usage is TRBJ1-1, with no clear D. Sequenced material: sorted CD4+, CD8+, or CD8+CD57+ T cells (not recorded which) from PBMCs. This sequence originates from a human donor with severe aplastic anemia or a healthy control (not recorded which). CDR3: CASSLDVNAEAFF. Written as DNA, the CDR3 is TGCGCCAGCAGCTTGGACGTAAACGCTGAAGCTTTCTTT.